Each of the 2 T cell receptor beta chains below was sequenced from the same sample in a study of shared clonotypes between healthy human individuals (dated by TCRdb to the early 2020s). Library preparation employed the immunoSEQ multiplex PCR assay. Drawn from immuneACCESS, this table holds only the in-frame rearrangements with V and J called that TCRdb kept. Clones are partly lost; checked studies trace under half to an unresolved V gene and leave the rest unexplained. The sample records 1.5 million to 2.5 million clones, approximately 94% of which are singletons. Roughly 1.2% of the sample belongs to the ten largest clones. For the CD8 naive samples, CD45RO-negative cells were positively selected for CCR7, yielding a CD45RA+CCR7+ population from which TemRA cells were excluded. Sequencing was carried out using naive CD8+ T cells sorted from blood. According to the study, the label for this sample's cell subset or site signals: CD45RA+CCR7+. The receptors were sampled from a man aged 18-30 years in good health.

Worth noting for this clone: This same CDR3 is encoded by further DNA sequences in the sample. The V and J genes are TRBV19 and TRBJ2-7, with unresolved D. Germline loops: CDR1 LNHDA, CDR2 SQIVND (reference sequence). V shed 0 bases and J shed 7 bases, with 10 bases lying between them. This CDR3 comprises 13 residues. CDR3 in amino acids: CASSIDLEVEQYF. The CDR3 DNA is TGTGCCAGTAGTATAGATCTTGAGGTAGAGCAGTACTTC.

The chain employs TRBV5-6 and TRBJ2-7; tentatively, D is TRBD2 (6 bases). The CDR3 covers 13 residues. The V gene lost 4 bases and the J gene lost 3 bases, with 11 bases spanning the gap. Germline CDR1 is SGHDT and CDR2 is YYEEEE. The CDR3 is CASSQISGYEQYF. In DNA form, the CDR3 reads TGTGCCAGCAGCCAAATTAGCGGCTACGAGCAGTACTTC.